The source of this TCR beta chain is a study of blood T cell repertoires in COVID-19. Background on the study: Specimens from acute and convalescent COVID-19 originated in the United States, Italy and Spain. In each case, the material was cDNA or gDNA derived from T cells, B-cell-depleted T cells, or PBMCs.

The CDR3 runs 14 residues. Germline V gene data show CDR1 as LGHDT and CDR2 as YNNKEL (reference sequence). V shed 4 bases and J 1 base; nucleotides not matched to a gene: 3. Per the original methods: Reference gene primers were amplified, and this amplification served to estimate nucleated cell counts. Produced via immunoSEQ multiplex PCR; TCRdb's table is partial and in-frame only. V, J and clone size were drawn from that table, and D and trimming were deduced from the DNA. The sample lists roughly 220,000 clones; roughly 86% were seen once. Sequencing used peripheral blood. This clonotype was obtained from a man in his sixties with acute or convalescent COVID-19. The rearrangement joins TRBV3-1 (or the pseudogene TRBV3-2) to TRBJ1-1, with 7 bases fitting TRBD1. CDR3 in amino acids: CASSLRTGNTEAFF. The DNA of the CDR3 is TGTGCCAGCAGCCTTCGGACAGGGAACACTGAAGCTTTCTTT.